This entry features one T cell receptor (beta chain) sequence. This clonotype was seen a few times. The clone's antigen remains unknown. One base away there is no much larger clone; base qualities are not given. Deletion took 0 bases off V and 9 bases off J, with a span of 13 bases between the germline ends. The germline V gene provides CDR1 SGHRS and CDR2 YFSETQ. Counted from cysteine to phenylalanine, this CDR3 has 14 amino acids. This entry keeps only the CDR3 DNA: 42 bases, framed from base 1. These data originate in a study of post-analysis software for immune sequencing data (dated by TCRdb to the mid-2010s). For the wider study: Recorded disease courses included relapsing-remitting, secondary progressive and progressive-relapsing multiple sclerosis, with some patients lacking subtype annotation. The patient repertoires were set against 10 or so previously published healthy control repertoires from donors whose ages ranged from roughly 6 to 26 years. A subset of samples was prepared in parallel using single-end sample barcoding, then pooled and co-amplified after Illumina adapter ligation.

The receptor library was made with PCR. The sequencing machine was an Illumina HiSeq 2500. To reduce PCR and sequencing biases, unique molecular identifiers were built into the TCR beta cDNA libraries. Some 500,000 cDNA molecules were obtained for every 1 to 10 million input T cells, so each molecule roughly corresponded to one T cell. The patient libraries were prepared and sequenced with the same protocol used for the earlier healthy control dataset. Samples belonging to the same batch were prepared together, multiplexed and sequenced on a shared HiSeq lane. The original pipeline was this. MIGEC handled the raw barcoded reads, throwing out single-read molecular identifier groups before consensus assembly and CDR3 extraction. VDJtools was used for post-analysis of the clonotype tables, and diversity was normalized by down-sampling every dataset to the size of the smallest sample. Repertoire overlap clustering matched CDR3 amino acid but not nucleotide sequences to correct batch-related cross-sample contamination. In TCRdb, the public reads were trimmed at Q25 with fastp and aligned with MiXCR, with productive beta chains retained. Rows are combined by CDR3 protein, so each entry shows the most common genes and DNA. TCRdb's processing, not the authors' own work, is the source of the V and J calls. This sample lists roughly 570,000 distinct CDR3 sequences; around a third were detected once. Under 7% of the sample goes to the ten largest clones.

Overall results and qualifications from the work: Significantly lower normalized Chao1 diversity was found in multiple sclerosis patients than in controls, suggesting substantial peripheral T-cell clonal expansion. The multiple sclerosis patient group was slightly younger than the control group. Direct clustering with F measure showed strong co-clustering of samples prepared in the same batch, prompting a batch-effect correction. Patients showed significantly higher frequencies than controls for a handful of TRBV segments, among them TRBV5-6, TRBV5-1 and TRBV20-1.

TCR beta repertoires were profiled from peripheral blood of 10 to 15 young patients with multiple sclerosis to demonstrate the VDJtools post-analysis software. Multiple sclerosis patients were children and adolescents aged about 6 to 15 years. The sequence came from a girl between 2 and 17 years old with multiple sclerosis. Sequencing was performed on blood. This chain joins TRBV5-1 to TRBJ2-1, with no confident D gene call. In nucleotide form, the sequence is TGCGCCAGCAGCTTGGGTCGGGTATCGGGTGAGCAGTTCTTC. Its product reads: CASSLGRVSGEQFF.